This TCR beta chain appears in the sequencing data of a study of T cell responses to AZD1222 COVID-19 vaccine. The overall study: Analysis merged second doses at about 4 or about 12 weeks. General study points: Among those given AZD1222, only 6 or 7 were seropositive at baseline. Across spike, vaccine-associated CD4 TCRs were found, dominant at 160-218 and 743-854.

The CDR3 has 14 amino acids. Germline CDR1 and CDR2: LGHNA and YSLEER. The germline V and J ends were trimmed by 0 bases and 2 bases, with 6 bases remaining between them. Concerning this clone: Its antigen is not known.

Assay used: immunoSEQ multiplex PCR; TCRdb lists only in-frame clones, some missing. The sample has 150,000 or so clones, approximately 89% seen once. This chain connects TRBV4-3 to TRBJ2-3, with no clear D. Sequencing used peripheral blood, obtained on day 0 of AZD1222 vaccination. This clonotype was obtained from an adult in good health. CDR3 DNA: TGCGCCAGCAGCCAAGATCACTCCACAGATACGCAGTATTTT. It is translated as CASSQDHSTDTQYF.